The present entry profiles one T cell receptor (beta chain) with its context. As yet, its antigen is unknown. Sequenced by immunoSEQ multiplex PCR; TCRdb stores in-frame clones only, minus some. The sample contains about 150,000 clones, 85% to 95% of which appear only once. With V trimmed by 4 bases and J by 4 bases, 8 bases remained unmatched. The germline V gene has CDR1 SGHRS and CDR2 YFSETQ. The CDR3 contains 16 residues. The data originate from a study of T cell responses to AZD1222 COVID-19 vaccine. Study results and limitations: An increase in Spike-specific TCR breadth and depth was observed after two AZD1222 doses. Just five or six AZD1222 recipients tested seropositive at baseline. The study reported that nearly half of spike-specific TCRs target unmutated variant regions. No day 14 peak samples; only post-peak repertoires were characterized.

J is TRBJ2-3 and V is TRBV5-1; 11 bases are shared with TRBD1. The sequencing used peripheral blood, collected on day 0 of AZD1222 vaccination. This receptor was taken from an adult in good health. The CDR3 coding sequence is TGCGCCAGCAGCCACTCCGGACAGGGGGCCCCAGATACGCAGTATTTT. Translation: CASSHSGQGAPDTQYF.